The next 5 T cell receptor beta chains were all read from a single sample in a study of blood T cell repertoires in COVID-19. Measured with immunoSEQ multiplex PCR; TCRdb has only the in-frame clones, and not every one. The sample holds approximately 210,000 clones, more than 80% seen once. Sequencing used PBMCs or T cells enriched from blood (not recorded which). All receptors come from a woman in her late teens or twenties who had recovered from COVID-19.

In this sample, this clone turned up a few times. The chain employs TRBV14 and TRBJ1-2, with D perhaps matching TRBD1 (5 bases). V gave up 2 bases and J gave up 7 bases, with 17 bases separating them. CDR1 SGHDN and CDR2 FVKESK come from the germline V gene. The CDR3 runs to 15 residues. CDR3: CASSQRGEARSGYTF. The CDR3 DNA reads as TGTGCCAGCAGCCAACGAGGGGAGGCTCGTTCTGGCTACACCTTC.

This sequence joins TRBV23-1 and TRBJ1-1, with 10 bases matching TRBD1. TRBV23-1 is an ORF, with its function uncertain. This CDR3 has 15 amino acids. The trim removed 5 bases at V and 5 bases at J, leaving 8 bases unmatched. The CDR3 nucleotides are TGCGCCAGCAGTATCTGGACAGGGGGAAGTACTGAAGCTTTCTTT. Amino acid sequence: CASSIWTGGSTEAFF.

The chain links TRBV2 to TRBJ2-3, with TRBD1 as a possible D gene (6 bases). The CDR3 loop spans 15 amino acids. The germline CDR1 and CDR2 sequences are SNHLY and FYNNEI. Trimming removed 5 bases from V and 1 base from J, with 13 bases in between. In DNA, the CDR3 is TGTGCCAGCAGTCCGGGACAAGGGGGCACAGATACGCAGTATTTT. Protein product: CASSPGQGGTDTQYF.

V is TRBV28 and J is TRBJ1-4; no firm D call. The germline V gene encodes CDR1 MDHEN and CDR2 SYDVKM. Trimming took 2 bases from V and 4 from J, leaving 8 bases between them. This CDR3 comprises 14 residues. In DNA, the CDR3 is TGTGCCAGCAGTTTAGGAGGGATTAATGAAAAACTGTTTTTT. Its protein is CASSLGGINEKLFF.

This chain connects TRBV12-3 or TRBV12-4 to TRBJ2-1; D gene uncertain. The CDR3 runs 13 residues. V was shortened by 6 bases and J by 3 bases, with 9 bases between the two germline ends. This CDR3 is CASRQEDYNEQFF. The CDR3 DNA sequence: TGTGCCAGCAGGCAAGAGGACTACAATGAGCAGTTCTTC.